Below, 18 T cell receptor beta chains from the same sample are listed, as sequenced in a study of OX40 agonist ivuxolimab in advanced cancers. Profiled with immunoSEQ multiplex PCR; TCRdb holds only in-frame clones, not every one. The repertoire holds under 55,000 clones, 75% to 85% seen once, with roughly 2.2% in the top ten. The input for sequencing was CD4+ or CD8+ T cells sorted from blood, taken in a trial of the OX40 agonist ivuxolimab. These receptors were taken from an adult with an advanced solid tumor such as melanoma, head and neck, liver or kidney cancer.

The V and J genes are TRBV19 and TRBJ2-3, with TRBD2 as a possible D gene (5 bases). Germline CDR1 LNHDA, CDR2 SQIVND (reference sequence). The CDR3 runs 16 residues. V lost 8 bases and J lost 2, with 20 bases in between. In DNA form, the CDR3 reads TGTGCCAGTCGCCTCCATCCGGAGGTCCCCACAGATACGCAGTATTTT. It specifies CASRLHPEVPTDTQYF.

The chain is built from TRBV29-1 and TRBJ2-7; D possibly corresponds to TRBD2 (6 bases). Trimming shortened V by 7 bases and J by 2 bases, and 15 bases separated the two germline ends. CDR3 length: 13 residues. CDR1 and CDR2 (germline): SQVTM, ANQGSEA. CDR3 in amino acids: CSAEGGPPYEQYF. The CDR3 coding sequence is TGCAGCGCCGAAGGAGGGCCACCCTACGAGCAGTACTTC.

The V and J genes are TRBV5-1 and TRBJ1-4; D remains ambiguous. Germline V CDR1 and CDR2: SGHRS, YFSETQ. With 3 bases removed from V and 5 bases from J, the gap between germline ends came to 5 bases. CDR3 size: 12 residues. The CDR3 loop is CASSSSNEKLFF. CDR3 sequence (DNA): TGCGCCAGCAGCTCTTCCAATGAAAAACTGTTTTTT.

The V and J genes are TRBV6-5 and TRBJ1-2, with 8 nucleotides matching TRBD1. The CDR3 runs 13 residues. Germline V gene lookup returns CDR1 MNHEY and CDR2 SVGAGI. The trim removed 6 bases at V and 6 bases at J, leaving 6 bases unmatched. CDR3 residues: CASRPGGRDGYTF. CDR3 DNA: TGTGCCAGCAGGCCAGGGGGCCGGGATGGCTACACCTTC.

This clone came up a few times. This sequence joins TRBV7-9 and TRBJ2-5, with 10 bases identical to TRBD1. Germline CDR1 and CDR2: SEHNR and FQNEAQ (reference sequence). J gave up 5 bases and V 8 bases, and 8 bases lay outside the gene matches. This CDR3 comprises 14 residues. CDR3 sequence reads: CASEDRGLRETQYF. The CDR3 region has the DNA TGTGCCAGCGAAGACAGGGGGCTTAGGGAGACCCAGTACTTC.

The sample holds one count of this clone. V gene TRBV4-1 combines with J gene TRBJ1-1, with a weak D call TRBD1 (5 bases). Germline loops: CDR1 MGHRA, CDR2 YSYEKL. The V end lost 8 bases, the J end lost 3 bases, and 16 bases lay between the germline ends. CDR3 length: 14 residues. The CDR3 is CASGLLAGYTEAFF. The CDR3 DNA is TGCGCCAGCGGGCTTTTAGCAGGGTACACTGAAGCTTTCTTT.

This chain joins TRBV6-6 and TRBJ2-2, with D possibly matching TRBD1 (6 bases). CDR1 MNHNY and CDR2 SVGAGI come from the germline V gene (reference sequence). This CDR3 spans 15 amino acids. Trimming cost V 5 bases and J 3 bases, with 13 bases left between them. DNA for the CDR3: TGTGCCAGCAGTGGGCCGACAGGTTACACCGGGGAGCTGTTTTTT. This sequence encodes CASSGPTGYTGELFF.

This chain connects TRBV30 to TRBJ2-2, with TRBD1 matching 9 bases. This CDR3 comprises 16 residues. Germline V lookup: CDR1 GTSNPN, CDR2 SVGIG (reference sequence). The V gene end was trimmed by 4 bases and the J gene end by 0 bases; junction bases not matched to a gene: 6. The CDR3 DNA follows: TGTGCCTGGACCGGGGACAGGGCCGCGAACACCGGGGAGCTGTTTTTT. Amino acids: CAWTGDRAANTGELFF. The full variable domain, in which reference TRBV30 and TRBJ2-2 provide the parts outside the CDR3, is SQTIHQWPATLVQPVGSPLSLECTVEGTSNPNLYWYRQAAGRGLQLLFYSVGIGQISSEVPQNLSASRPQDRQFILSSKKLLLSDSGFYLCAWTGDRAANTGELFFGEGSRLTVL.

This chain connects TRBV19 to TRBJ2-7; D call uncertain. The germline CDR1 and CDR2 sequences are LNHDA and SQIVND (reference sequence). The CDR3 consists of 15 residues. Trimming took 0 bases from V and 3 from J, leaving 12 bases between them. The CDR3 is CASSIEARLGYEQYF. As DNA, the CDR3 is TGTGCCAGTAGTATAGAGGCAAGGTTGGGCTACGAGCAGTACTTC.

This clone has a handful of counts. The chain uses TRBV7-9 and TRBJ2-5, with 7 bases fitting TRBD2. Per the germline V gene, CDR1 is SEHNR and CDR2 is FQNEAQ (reference sequence). This CDR3 has 14 residues. The J segment lost 4 bases and the V segment lost 7 bases, leaving 9 bases of the junction unmatched. CDR3 nucleotide sequence: TGTGCCAGCACCCGACGTGGGGGGGGAGAGACCCAGTACTTC. Protein: CASTRRGGGETQYF.

The chain combines TRBV7-9 with TRBJ2-4, with TRBD1 identical over 9 bases. After removal of 9 bases from V and 7 bases from J, the junction contained 4 bases not matched to a gene. The CDR3 sequence is 12 residues long. CDR1 SEHNR and CDR2 FQNEAQ come from the germline V gene (reference sequence). The CDR3 nucleotides are TGTGCCAGTTCACAGGGGGCTAACATTCAGTACTTC. This sequence encodes CASSQGANIQYF.

The DNA of the CDR3 is TGTGCCAGCAGCCAAGAGTACTTTGATTCACCCCTCCACTTT. It codes for CASSQEYFDSPLHF. The chain combines TRBV14 with TRBJ1-6, with no clear D. Trimming removed 0 bases from V and 8 bases from J, with 8 bases in between. The CDR3 is made up of 14 amino acids. Germline V gives CDR1 SGHDN, CDR2 FVKESK.

V gene TRBV7-3 combines with J gene TRBJ2-1, with 11 bases fitting TRBD2. Losses at the gene ends were 4 bases for V and 5 bases for J; bases not matched to a gene: 10. Per the germline V gene, CDR1 is SGHTA and CDR2 is FQGTGA. The CDR3 consists of 17 residues. This chain's CDR3 is CASSSRASGGRDNEQFF. The CDR3 DNA sequence: TGTGCCAGCAGCTCCCGGGCTAGCGGGGGGCGAGACAATGAGCAGTTCTTC.

V gene TRBV9 combines with J gene TRBJ2-5; 8 nucleotides agree with TRBD1. In germline, CDR1 is SGDLS, CDR2 YYNGEE. This CDR3 contains 14 residues. J was trimmed by 4 bases and V by 0 bases; bases with no gene match: 2. CDR3 coding DNA: TGTGCCAGCAGCGTAGGAGGACAGGGAGAGACCCAGTACTTC. This translates into CASSVGGQGETQYF. Full variable domain (outside the CDR3, taken from reference TRBV9 and TRBJ2-5): DSGVTQTPKHLITATGQRVTLRCSPRSGDLSVYWYQQSLDQGLQFLIQYYNGEERAKGNILERFSAQQFPDLHSELNLSSLELGDSALYFCASSVGGQGETQYFGPGTRLLVL.

V usage is TRBV5-6 and J usage is TRBJ1-6; TRBD1 aligns across 8 bases. V trimming: 1 base; J trimming: 5 bases; junction bases outside the gene matches: 5. The germline V gene has CDR1 SGHDT and CDR2 YYEEEE. The CDR3 covers 16 residues. CDR3 sequence (DNA): TGTGCCAGCAGCTTGCCGGACAGGGCGGATAATTCACCCCTCCACTTT. Translating it yields CASSLPDRADNSPLHF.

The J gene is TRBJ2-7, the V gene TRBV7-2, with 9 bases matching TRBD1. Germline CDR1 and CDR2: SGHTA and FQGNSA. V gave up 5 bases and J gave up 2 bases; unmatched junction bases: 4. The CDR3 totals 14 residues. The chain's CDR3 is CASSRRQGAYEQYF. The DNA for the CDR3 is TGTGCCAGCAGCCGTCGACAGGGGGCCTACGAGCAGTACTTC. Variable domain in full (rest from reference TRBV7-2 and TRBJ2-7): GAGVSQSPSNKVTEKGKDVELRCDPISGHTALYWYRQSLGQGLEFLIYFQGNSAPDKSGLPSDRFSAERTGGSVSTLTIQRTQQEDSAVYLCASSRRQGAYEQYFGPGTRLTVT.

This clone was counted once. The genes are TRBV6-5 and TRBJ2-7, with D hard to call. The CDR3 runs to 15 residues. The V gene's germline CDR1 is MNHEY and CDR2 SVGAGI. V was clipped by 2 bases and J by 6 bases, with 17 bases between them. CDR3 in DNA: TGTGCCAGCAGTTACCTCCCAGAGCCCCGCGGCGAGCAGTACTTC. This sequence encodes CASSYLPEPRGEQYF.

The rearrangement uses TRBV27 and TRBJ2-6, with D tentatively TRBD1 (6 bases). Between the trimmed V and J ends, which lost 3 bases and 0 bases, there was a span of 21 bases. The V gene's germline CDR1 is MNHEY and CDR2 SMNVEV (reference sequence). This CDR3 has 20 amino acids. CDR3 in amino acids: CASSLTGFWTDISGANVLTF. In nucleotides, the CDR3 is TGTGCCAGCAGTTTGACGGGTTTTTGGACAGATATCTCTGGGGCCAACGTCCTGACTTTC. The variable domain in full, completed from reference TRBV27 and TRBJ2-6, reads EAQVTQNPRYLITVTGKKLTVTCSQNMNHEYMSWYRQDPGLGLRQIYYSMNVEVTDKGDVPEGYKVSRKEKRNFPLILESPSPNQTSLYFCASSLTGFWTDISGANVLTFGAGSRLTVL.